The 9 T cell receptor beta chains given below trace back to one sample, sequenced in a study of Tregs in tolerant kidney transplant recipients. Related graft donors supplied nonmyeloablative bone marrow transplants, and mixed chimerism was transient. Libraries were prepared by immunoSEQ multiplex PCR; TCRdb keeps only in-frame clonotypes and omits some of them. The sample lists 84,000 or so clones, over 85% seen once, with 1.5% to 2% in the top ten. This specimen was CD4+ T cells from blood (PBMCs), taken 12 months after the transplant. These receptors all come from a human patient who received a combined kidney and bone marrow transplant. A share of the T cells may be of graft donor origin.

The V and J genes are TRBV5-1 and TRBJ2-6; a possible D gene is TRBD2 (7 bases). Germline-derived CDR1 and CDR2 are SGHRS and YFSETQ. V gave up 0 bases and J gave up 0 bases, with 13 bases separating them. The CDR3 length is 18 residues. CDR3 region: CASSLVRGAISGANVLTF. DNA for the CDR3: TGCGCCAGCAGCTTGGTTCGGGGGGCAATCTCTGGGGCCAACGTCCTGACTTTC.

This chain joins TRBV10-3 and TRBJ2-5, with TRBD2 as a possible D gene (5 bases). The germline V gene encodes CDR1 ENHRY and CDR2 SYGVKD. With 0 bases removed from V and 3 bases from J, the gap between germline ends came to 8 bases. This CDR3 region has 14 residues. This CDR3 is CAISESRGKETQYF. CDR3 sequence (DNA): TGTGCCATCAGTGAGTCGAGAGGGAAAGAGACCCAGTACTTC.

A single count supports this clone. The chain recombines TRBV19 with TRBJ2-3; 7 nucleotides match TRBD1. CDR1 LNHDA and CDR2 SQIVND come from the germline V gene (reference sequence). The CDR3 extends over 17 amino acids. Losses at the gene ends were 6 bases for V and 2 bases for J; bases not matched to a gene: 14. CDR3 coding DNA: TGTGCCAGTAGACGAACAGGGGTGGATTTGACCACAGATACGCAGTATTTT. As protein: CASRRTGVDLTTDTQYF.

The chain combines TRBV29-1 with TRBJ1-1; D gene uncertain. Between the trimmed V and J ends, which lost 6 bases and 1 base, there was a span of 3 bases. The length of the CDR3 is 10 residues. Germline assignment: CDR1 SQVTM and CDR2 ANQGSEA. CDR3 in DNA: TGCAGCGTACAGAACACTGAAGCTTTCTTT. Translation gives CSVQNTEAFF.

Notes on this clone: The sample has other DNA sequences that encode this CDR3 too. The V and J genes are TRBV6-5 and TRBJ2-7, with 7 nucleotides matching TRBD1. CDR1 is MNHEY and CDR2 is SVGAGI in the germline V gene. This CDR3 has 15 residues. The V and J ends lost 0 bases and 0 bases, in that order; junction bases with no gene match: 2. The CDR3 protein is CASSYSRGFSYEQYF. DNA for the CDR3: TGTGCCAGCAGTTACTCCAGGGGGTTCTCCTACGAGCAGTACTTC.

V usage is TRBV29-1 and J usage is TRBJ2-1; TRBD2 matches 7 bases. The CDR3 is 14 residues long. With 4 bases clipped from V and 5 bases from J, the junction kept 8 bases outside the gene matches. Germline loops: CDR1 SQVTM, CDR2 ANQGSEA. CDR3 nucleotides: TGCAGCGTTGTACGGGGGGAGCCGAACAATGAGCAGTTCTTC. It specifies CSVVRGEPNNEQFF.

This sequence joins TRBV6-1 and TRBJ2-7; D might be TRBD2 (6 bases). The CDR3 runs 13 residues. V dropped 4 bases and J dropped 4 bases, with 11 bases sitting between them. CDR1 is MNHNS, CDR2 SASEGT, per germline. The CDR3 DNA follows: TGTGCCAGCAGTGGGGACTTCCAGTACGAGCAGTACTTC. It yields the protein CASSGDFQYEQYF.

This clone was seen a single time. The chain joins TRBV9 to TRBJ2-7, with D perhaps TRBD2 (5 bases). Per the germline V gene, CDR1 is SGDLS and CDR2 is YYNGEE. The CDR3 contains 14 residues. Trimming removed 6 bases at V and 3 bases at J, with 16 bases between. The CDR3 bases are TGTGCCAGCACCCCGACTACGGAGGTCTACGAGCAGTACTTC. Translated: CASTPTTEVYEQYF.

The V gene is TRBV11-3, the J gene TRBJ2-2; 7 nucleotides line up with TRBD1. J gave up 6 bases and V 5 bases, and 3 bases lay outside the gene matches. CDR1 and CDR2 from the germline V gene are SGHNT and YENEEA. CDR3 length: 13 amino acids. The CDR3 loop reads CASSITGAGELFF. The DNA of the CDR3 is TGTGCCAGCAGCATCACAGGGGCCGGGGAGCTGTTTTTT.